The rows below give T cell receptor beta chains drawn from one sample of a study of OX40 agonist ivuxolimab in advanced cancers. Sequencing was performed with immunoSEQ multiplex PCR; in TCRdb, only in-frame clones are kept and a portion is missing. Counted here are some 100,000 clones, roughly 92% occurring once; the ten biggest clones make up 2% to 3%. Specimen: CD4+ or CD8+ T cells sorted from blood, collected in a trial of the OX40 agonist ivuxolimab. These receptors came from an adult with an advanced solid tumor such as melanoma, head and neck, liver or kidney cancer. CDR3s leave out the opening cysteine and the closing phenylalanine or tryptophan. Each record gives: CDR3 protein, J gene, V gene.

ASSPTGGGALDTQY | TRBJ2-3 | TRBV7-2
ASSKKCGTGGGEKLF | TRBJ1-4 | TRBV21-1
ASSLTEFGQPQH | TRBJ1-5 | TRBV19
ASSFSPAGIQDGTQY | TRBJ2-3 | TRBV13
ASSLGIGQY | TRBJ2-7 | TRBV13
ATKLYEQY | TRBJ2-7 | TRBV6-5
ASSLDRGDYNEQF | TRBJ2-1 | TRBV27
ASSIWGPETQY | TRBJ2-5 | TRBV19
ASSPGRGNEQF | TRBJ2-1 | TRBV14
ASSHGQASGNQPQH | TRBJ1-5 | TRBV6-7
ASSGPLSYEQY | TRBJ2-7 | TRBV11-2
ASSVGTSRNHEQF | TRBJ2-1 | TRBV9
ASSATPGGSYNEQF | TRBJ2-1 | TRBV9
ASSLVPGIYYGYT | TRBJ1-2 | TRBV11-2
ASSELNYEQY | TRBJ2-7 | TRBV10-2
ASSLNRGPDEQY | TRBJ2-7 | TRBV5-1
ASSGAKDTEAF | TRBJ1-1 | TRBV4-1
ASSFSPHSSSPYEQY | TRBJ2-7 | TRBV27
ASFGTGLPGYT | TRBJ1-2 | TRBV11-2
ASSIGSGSGYEQY | TRBJ2-7 | TRBV19
ASSVTGGANTGELF | TRBJ2-2 | TRBV9
ASSPPAWIAYNEQF | TRBJ2-1 | TRBV27